This paragraph reports one TCR beta chain. The germline CDR1 and CDR2 sequences are LGHNA and YNFKEQ. V was cut by 6 bases and J by 3 bases, with 18 bases left in between. The CDR3 runs to 15 residues. The PCR ran on 60 Vbeta and 13 Jbeta primers. Libraries were prepared by immunoSEQ multiplex PCR; TCRdb keeps only in-frame clonotypes and omits some of them. There are around 140,000 clones in the sample; roughly 66% occur only once, and 1.5% to 2% lies in the top ten. This sample was taken from a study of cytomegalovirus exposure and HLA in healthy donors. The chain carries TRBV4-2 and TRBJ2-7; possibly TRBD1 for D (5 bases). The sample taken for sequencing was PBMCs. The receptor was isolated from a woman aged 18-29 years in good health and CMV-seronegative. The CDR3 is CASRPLDSYDYEQYF. CDR3 bases: TGTGCCAGCAGACCCCTCGACAGCTACGACTACGAGCAGTACTTC.